A selection of T cell receptor beta chains follows, all from one sample in a study of T-cell reconstitution after alpha-beta-depleted transplantation in children. TCRdb recomputed calls from the PCR reads with MiXCR, one row per CDR3 protein. Here the sample spans about 400,000 distinct CDR3 sequences, roughly 20% being singletons. Here the sequenced sample was PBMCs from the stem cell graft donor, taken from the stem cell graft. The receptor source for this set is a human donor who donated a stem cell graft to a child with acute myeloid leukemia. Both conserved end residues are part of each CDR3. The order of the fields is J gene, D gene, V gene, clone size, CDR3 DNA, CDR3 protein. D genes are given only for firm matches. For some rows the clone size is stated as once, few or many, or as a class when expanded; others skip it.

TRBJ2-1 TRBD2 TRBV12-3/TRBV12-4 NA TGTGCCAGCACAAGCGGGAGGGGACGGTACAATGAGCAGTTCTTC CASTSGRGRYNEQFF
TRBJ2-5 TRBD2 TRBV20-1 NA TGCAGTGCTAGATCTAGCGGGAGTGAGACCCAGTACTTC CSARSSGSETQYF
TRBJ2-7 TRBD2 TRBV12-3/TRBV12-4 NA TGTGCCAGCAGATTAGGAGGGACTAGCGCCTACTACGAGCAGTACTTC CASRLGGTSAYYEQYF
TRBJ2-7 NA TRBV28 few TGTGCCAGCAGGCTGAGTGAAGTCTACGAGCAGTACTTC CASRLSEVYEQYF
TRBJ2-1 TRBD1 TRBV24-1 NA TGTGCCACCAGTGATGGGGGGAACAGGGGGCGGTACAATGAGCAGTTCTTC CATSDGGNRGRYNEQFF
TRBJ2-1 NA TRBV5-1 NA TGCGCCAGCAGCTCGTTTAATGGTGAGCAGTTCTTC CASSSFNGEQFF
TRBJ2-2 NA TRBV3-1 few TGTGCCAGCAGCTATGGCGGGAACACCGGGGAGCTGTTTTTT CASSYGGNTGELFF
TRBJ1-5 NA TRBV7-9 NA TGTGCCAGCAGCTTAAGTTCGCGGAAGCCCCAGCATTTT CASSLSSRKPQHF
TRBJ2-7 NA TRBV20-1 many TGCAGTGCTAGCGGCTCTAGGAACTCCTACGAGCAGTACTTC CSASGSRNSYEQYF
TRBJ2-3 TRBD2 TRBV20-1 NA TGCAGTGCTAGAGATGAACTAGCGGAACTCACTAGCACAGATACGCAGTATTTT CSARDELAELTSTDTQYF
TRBJ2-7 NA TRBV12-3/TRBV12-4 many TGTGCCAGCACCCGTACCCCGGAACCTTACGAGCAGTGCTTC CASTRTPEPYEQCF
TRBJ2-7 TRBD2 TRBV7-6 few TGTGCCAGCAGTAGGCGGGCTAGCGGGGATTACGAGCAGTACTTC CASSRRASGDYEQYF
TRBJ2-1 TRBD2 TRBV11-1 few TGTGCCAGCAGCCTAACAGGGAATCGACTAGCGGCGTACAATGAGCAGTTCTTC CASSLTGNRLAAYNEQFF
TRBJ2-5 NA TRBV7-2 NA TGTGCCAGCAGCCCAGACAGTTTGCAGACCCAGTACTTC CASSPDSLQTQYF
TRBJ1-2 NA TRBV27 NA TGTGCCAGCAGTTTATCAGGGGACTATGGCTACACCTTC CASSLSGDYGYTF
TRBJ1-1 NA TRBV12-3/TRBV12-4 many TGTGCCAGCAGTTGGCAGGTTGGGTACACTGAAGCTTTCTTT CASSWQVGYTEAFF
TRBJ2-1 TRBD2 TRBV20-1 NA TGCAGTGCCCCCGAGGCGGGGGGAGCAGGGTGGCAGTTCTTC CSAPEAGGAGWQFF
TRBJ1-1 TRBD1 TRBV2 NA TGTGCCAGCAGACGCACAGGGGCAGCTTTCTTT CASRRTGAAFF
TRBJ2-1 TRBD2 TRBV28 few TGTGCCAGCAGGCCCGGGACTAGCGGGATTTGGGAGCAGTTCTTC CASRPGTSGIWEQFF
TRBJ2-5 NA TRBV12-3/TRBV12-4 NA TGTGCCAGCAGTTCGGGGGATCAAAGGGCCGGAGAGACCCAGTACTTC CASSSGDQRAGETQYF
TRBJ2-3 TRBD2 TRBV28 many TGTGCCAGCAGTTTATCAACTAGCGGGAGCACGCAGTATTTT CASSLSTSGSTQYF
TRBJ2-7 TRBD1 TRBV18 few TGTGCCAGCTCACTCCCAGCGACAGGGGGTGGTGAGCAGTACTTC CASSLPATGGGEQYF
TRBJ2-1 NA TRBV12-3/TRBV12-4 many TGTGCCAGCAGTTTAGGCTCCAATGAGCAGTTCTTC CASSLGSNEQFF
TRBJ2-3 TRBD1 TRBV9 few TGTGCCAGCAGCGTAGGGGGGACAGGGGGCACAGATACGCAGTATTTT CASSVGGTGGTDTQYF
TRBJ2-1 TRBD2 TRBV27 NA TGTGCCAGCAGTTTTTGGGGTCTTGGGGGGGACAATGAGCAGTTCTTC CASSFWGLGGDNEQFF
TRBJ2-5 NA TRBV2 NA TGTGCCAGCAGTGAAGCGCTTGTTCCAGAGACCCAGTACTTC CASSEALVPETQYF
TRBJ2-1 NA TRBV24-1 NA TGTGCCACCAAGGGGACGAGCTCCTACAATGAGCAGTTCTTC CATKGTSSYNEQFF
TRBJ2-1 TRBD1 TRBV12-3/TRBV12-4 NA TGTGCCAGCAGTGCGGGACAGGGGGAGAAGAATGAGCAGTTCTTC CASSAGQGEKNEQFF
TRBJ2-7 NA TRBV20-1 many TGCAGTGCTAGAGGAGGACGGAGCTCCTACGAGCAGTACTTC CSARGGRSSYEQYF
TRBJ2-3 NA TRBV10-3 NA TGTGCCATCAGTGGAGTGGCACCCGAGAGGTACACAGATACGCAGTATTTT CAISGVAPERYTDTQYF
TRBJ1-5 NA TRBV20-1 many TGCAGTGCCGCCGACAGCATCAATCAGCCCCAGCATTTT CSAADSINQPQHF
TRBJ2-7 TRBD1 TRBV28 NA TGTGCCAGCAGGGTGGACAGGGGATTTTCCTACGAGCAGTACTTC CASRVDRGFSYEQYF
TRBJ2-7 NA TRBV21-1 NA TGTGCCAGCTGTGACCGCCGGGACAGGGGAAAGGGCGAGCAGTACTTC CASCDRRDRGKGEQYF
TRBJ2-1 NA TRBV5-1 NA TGCGCCAGCAGCTTTAGCGGACACAATGAGCAGTTCTTC CASSFSGHNEQFF
TRBJ2-3 NA TRBV7-8 NA TGTGCCAGCAGCCGTTGGACTACAGATACGCAGTATTTT CASSRWTTDTQYF
TRBJ2-1 NA TRBV9 few TGTGCCAGCAGCAAGGACTTCTTTGTCAATGAGCAGTTCTTC CASSKDFFVNEQFF
TRBJ2-1 TRBD2 TRBV11-2 few TGTGCCAGCAGCCTAAACCTACTAGCGGGAGGTAATGAGCAGTTCTTC CASSLNLLAGGNEQFF
TRBJ1-1 NA TRBV20-1 many TGCAGTGCTAGAGCAGCCCGAAACACTGAAGCTTTCTTT CSARAARNTEAFF
TRBJ2-1 NA TRBV29-1 NA TGCAGCGTTGGCGGGAAGACGAGCTCCTACAATGAGCAGTTCTTC CSVGGKTSSYNEQFF
TRBJ2-1 TRBD1 TRBV24-1 NA TGTGCCACCAGTGATGCCACCGGACAGGGCACGGTATACAATGAGCAGTTCTTC CATSDATGQGTVYNEQFF
TRBJ2-3 NA TRBV20-1 many TGCAGTGCTAGAGCCCCGACAGCTGCAGATACGCAGTATTTT CSARAPTAADTQYF
TRBJ1-2 NA TRBV4-1 NA TGCGCCAGCAGCCAAGATGGAGGGTTGGGCTACACCTTC CASSQDGGLGYTF
TRBJ1-6 NA TRBV12-3/TRBV12-4 NA TGTGCCAGCAGCCAGAGCTCCTATAATTCACCCCTCCACTTT CASSQSSYNSPLHF
TRBJ2-1 NA TRBV28 few TGTGCCACCCACCGGGGCCACAATGAGCAGTTCTTC CATHRGHNEQFF
TRBJ1-1 TRBD1 TRBV5-1 NA TGCGCCAGCAGCTTGAGAACAGGGGGCGCAGCTGAAGCTTTCTTT CASSLRTGGAAEAFF